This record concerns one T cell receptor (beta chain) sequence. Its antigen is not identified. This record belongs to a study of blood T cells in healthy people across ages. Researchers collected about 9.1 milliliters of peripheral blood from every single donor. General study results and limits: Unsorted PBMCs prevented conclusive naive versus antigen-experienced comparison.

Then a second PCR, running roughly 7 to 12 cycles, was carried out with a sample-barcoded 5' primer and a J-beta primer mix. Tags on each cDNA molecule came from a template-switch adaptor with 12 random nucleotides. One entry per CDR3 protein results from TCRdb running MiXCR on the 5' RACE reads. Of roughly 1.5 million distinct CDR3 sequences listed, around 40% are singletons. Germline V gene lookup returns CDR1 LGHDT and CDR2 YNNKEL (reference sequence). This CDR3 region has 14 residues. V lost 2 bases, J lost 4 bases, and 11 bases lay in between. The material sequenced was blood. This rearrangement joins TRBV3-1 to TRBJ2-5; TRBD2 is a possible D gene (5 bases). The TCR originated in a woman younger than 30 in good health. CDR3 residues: CASSQHPGGETQYF. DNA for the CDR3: TGTGCCAGCAGCCAACACCCTGGAGGAGAGACCCAGTACTTC.